These 23 T cell receptor beta chains share one sample of origin, sequenced in a study of neurological immune-mediated disorders. Each CDR3 protein gets one entry after TCRdb re-called the 5' RACE reads with MiXCR. The sample contains approximately 40,000 distinct CDR3 sequences, around 4.8% of which appear only once. Sequenced: CD4+ T cells from blood. The receptors originated from a man aged 18-30 years in good health.

This clonotype occurred many times. The chain joins TRBV27 to TRBJ1-3; D is possibly TRBD1 (5 bases). Germline-derived CDR1 and CDR2 are MNHEY and SMNVEV (reference sequence). This CDR3 spans 14 amino acids. The V end was cut by 6 bases, the J end by 2 bases, with 11 bases between. CDR3 coding DNA: TGTGCCAGCAGCCTAAAGGGGACTGGAAACACCATATATTTT. This codes for CASSLKGTGNTIYF.

This clonotype showed up many times. This chain connects TRBV7-2 to TRBJ1-2; D is perhaps TRBD1 (6 bases). The germline V and J ends were trimmed by 2 bases and 8 bases, with 9 bases remaining between them. CDR1 and CDR2 from the germline V gene are SGHTA and FQGNSA. The CDR3 has 12 amino acids. CDR3 coding DNA: TGTGCCAGCAGCTTAAACAGGGAGGGCTACACCTTC. Its protein product is CASSLNREGYTF.

This clonotype was counted at least ten times. J is TRBJ2-1 and V is TRBV9; 10 positions agree with TRBD2. Trimming took 3 bases from V and 5 from J; bases not matched to a gene: 8. Germline CDR1 and CDR2: SGDLS and YYNGEE. The CDR3 totals 16 residues. The CDR3 region has the DNA TGTGCCAGCAGCGCCCCGGGACTAGCGAAAAACAATGAGCAGTTCTTC. Translating gives CASSAPGLAKNNEQFF.

This clonotype turned up a few times. The genes are TRBV6-5 and TRBJ2-3; 10 bases fit TRBD2. V lost 4 bases and J lost 2; bases outside the gene matches: 3. This CDR3 is built from 15 residues. Per germline, CDR1 MNHEY and CDR2 SVGAGI. CDR3: CASSFSGGLTDTQYF. The CDR3 nucleotides read TGTGCCAGCAGTTTTAGCGGGGGGCTCACAGATACGCAGTATTTT.

The sample holds many counts of this clonotype. This sequence joins TRBV7-9 and TRBJ2-1; maybe TRBD2 (6 bases). The CDR3 consists of 15 residues. Per germline, CDR1 SEHNR and CDR2 FQNEAQ (reference sequence). V was cut by 7 bases and J by 3 bases, with 16 bases left in between. CDR3 nucleotides: TGTGCCAGCAAGGGGACTTCCTTTAACTACAATGAGCAGTTCTTC. This encodes CASKGTSFNYNEQFF.

In this sample, this clonotype turned up many times. This chain joins TRBV6-5 and TRBJ2-5; D gene unclear. Germline CDR1 reads MNHEY; CDR2 reads SVGAGI. The V end was cut by 5 bases, the J end by 0 bases, with 7 bases between. CDR3 length equals 13 residues. The CDR3 is CASSQHNQETQYF. DNA for the CDR3: TGTGCCAGCAGTCAACACAACCAAGAGACCCAGTACTTC.

This clonotype was seen many times. The chain carries TRBV5-1 and TRBJ1-1, with D perhaps TRBD1 (5 bases). V was clipped by 2 bases and J by 6 bases, with 11 bases between them. This CDR3 comprises 13 residues. Per the germline V gene, CDR1 is SGHRS and CDR2 is YFSETQ. CDR3 loop: CASSFVGTSEAFF. The CDR3 bases are TGCGCCAGCAGCTTTGTTGGGACCTCTGAAGCTTTCTTT.

This clonotype occurred many times. V is TRBV7-9 and J is TRBJ1-6; unclear D gene. CDR3 size: 13 residues. Trimming removed 8 bases from V and 0 bases from J, with 5 bases in between. In germline, CDR1 is SEHNR, CDR2 FQNEAQ (reference sequence). CDR3 bases: TGTGCCAGCTGCAGCTCCTATAATTCACCCCTCCACTTT. Protein sequence: CASCSSYNSPLHF.

About this clonotype itself: At one of its ends the junction is not consistent with the germline gene, which may arise from a read error. This sequence joins TRBV7-7 and TRBJ2-1; D not certain. The CDR3 is 15 residues long. Germline V CDR1 and CDR2: SSHAT, FNYEAQ (reference sequence). The CDR3: CASSQGPNSYNEQFF. CDR3 coding DNA: TGTGCTAGCAGCCAAGGGCCGAACTCCTACAATGAGCAGTTCTTC. The whole variable domain, filled in from reference TRBV7-7 and TRBJ2-1, reads GAGVSQSPRYKVTKRGQDVTLRCDPISSHATLYWYQQALGQGPEFLTYFNYEAQPDKSGLPSDRFSAERPEGSISTLTIQRTEQRDSAMYRCASSQGPNSYNEQFFGPGTRLTVL.

This clonotype showed up many times. The chain couples TRBV6-5 to TRBJ1-2, with D perhaps TRBD1 (6 bases). Germline V gene data show CDR1 as MNHEY and CDR2 as SVGAGI. CDR3 length: 15 amino acids. V lost 3 bases and J 5 bases, leaving 16 bases between the germline ends. As DNA, the CDR3 is TGTGCCAGCAGTTATGGGGGGCTCAATCGGTATGGCTACACCTTC. It specifies CASSYGGLNRYGYTF.

This clonotype was found many times. The J gene is TRBJ1-1, the V gene TRBV6-5; D not certain. With 0 bases removed from V and 7 bases from J, the gap between germline ends came to 18 bases. This CDR3 has 16 amino acids. Germline CDR1 MNHEY, CDR2 SVGAGI. The DNA for the CDR3 is TGTGCCAGCAGTTACTCGAATCCCCTCAGGCCCCATGAAGCTTTCTTT. Translating gives CASSYSNPLRPHEAFF.

This clonotype appeared many times. CDR3 DNA sequence: TGTGCCAGCAGCCCCCCGACCTATGGCTACACCTTC. It yields the protein CASSPPTYGYTF. The rearrangement uses TRBV9 and TRBJ1-2; the D is unclear. CDR3 length equals 12 residues. Germline-derived CDR1 and CDR2 are SGDLS and YYNGEE. V lost 4 bases and J lost 4, with 8 bases in between.

This clonotype has a count of ten or more. For the CDR3, the DNA is TGTGCCAGCAGCCTAACAGGGGATCGGGAGACCCAGTACTTC. Amino acids: CASSLTGDRETQYF. The chain uses TRBV7-2 and TRBJ2-5; 7 positions agree with TRBD1. The V and J ends lost 5 bases and 5 bases, in that order; junction bases with no gene match: 8. The CDR3 spans 14 residues. The germline V gene has CDR1 SGHTA and CDR2 FQGNSA.

Ten or more counts support this clonotype. The gene calls are TRBV5-1 and TRBJ2-7; 8 nucleotides align to TRBD2. Germline trimming cut 0 bases from V and 2 bases from J; bases unmatched to any gene: 4. This CDR3 is 15 amino acids long. The germline V gene has CDR1 SGHRS and CDR2 YFSETQ. The CDR3, as DNA: TGCGCCAGCAGCTTGGGGACGGGGGGGCCCTACGAGCAGTACTTC. This gives the protein CASSLGTGGPYEQYF.

In its sample, this clonotype was seen many times. V usage is TRBV5-1 and J usage is TRBJ2-7, with D perhaps TRBD1 (5 bases). The CDR3 is made up of 13 amino acids. Germline values: CDR1 SGHRS, CDR2 YFSETQ. Trimming shortened V by 7 bases and J by 0 bases, and 11 bases separated the two germline ends. The CDR3 nucleotides read TGCGCCAGCGGAGACAGTAACTCCTACGAGCAGTACTTC. Translated: CASGDSNSYEQYF.

In this sample, this clonotype turned up many times. The chain is built from TRBV3-1 and TRBJ2-1; D remains ambiguous. The germline V gene encodes CDR1 LGHDT and CDR2 YNNKEL (reference sequence). The CDR3 length is 12 residues. The V end lost 4 bases, the J end lost 9 bases, and 10 bases lay between the germline ends. Here the CDR3 reads CASSRLEGEQFF. CDR3 sequence (DNA): TGTGCCAGCAGCCGACTTGAAGGTGAGCAGTTCTTC.

This clonotype has ten or more counts. The genes are TRBV20-1 and TRBJ2-3, with TRBD2 identical over 8 bases. The CDR3 is 16 amino acids. Germline V gives CDR1 DFQATT, CDR2 SNEGSKA (reference sequence). Unmatched junction bases numbered 15, after V lost 5 bases and J lost 5 bases. The CDR3, as DNA: TGCAGTGCTGGTGGTTCGGGGGGGCCCGTGGGAGATACGCAGTATTTT. Its protein is CSAGGSGGPVGDTQYF.

Many counts were recorded for this clonotype. The rearrangement uses TRBV29-1 and TRBJ2-7, with D perhaps given as TRBD1 or TRBD2 (5 bases each). Per the germline V gene, CDR1 is SQVTM and CDR2 is ANQGSEA. This CDR3 has 13 residues. Trimming took 2 bases from V and 0 from J, leaving 8 bases between them. The DNA for the CDR3 is TGCAGCGTTGAATCGGGGCACTCCTACGAGCAGTACTTC. This codes for CSVESGHSYEQYF.

As regards this clonotype: The germline gene is not matched at one end of the junction; a read error may be the cause. V and J are TRBV7-2 and TRBJ2-5; D unresolved. CDR3 length equals 12 residues. Germline V CDR1 and CDR2: SGHTA, FQGNSA. The CDR3 nucleotides read TGTGTCAGCAGCTTCTACGCAGATACCCAGTACTTC. It codes for CVSSFYADTQYF.

This clonotype has at least ten counts. This sequence joins TRBV7-9 and TRBJ2-7, with D uncertain. The CDR3 sequence is 15 residues long. Germline V CDR1 and CDR2: SEHNR, FQNEAQ (reference sequence). Deletions cut 4 bases from V and 0 bases from J, with 13 bases between. In nucleotides, the CDR3 is TGTGCCAGCAGCTCTTACCAGACACCCTCCTACGAGCAGTACTTC. Amino acid sequence: CASSSYQTPSYEQYF. The variable domain in full, completed from reference TRBV7-9 and TRBJ2-7, reads DTGVSQNPRHKITKRGQNVTFRCDPISEHNRLYWYRQTLGQGPEFLTYFQNEAQLEKSRLLSDRFSAERPKGSFSTLEIQRTEQGDSAMYLCASSSYQTPSYEQYFGPGTRLTVT.

This clonotype was seen many times. J is TRBJ2-1 and V is TRBV20-1; D is ambiguous. The germline gives CDR1 DFQATT, CDR2 SNEGSKA (reference sequence). The V and J ends lost 2 bases and 5 bases respectively, with 13 bases between them. This CDR3 comprises 14 residues. The CDR3 reads CSARLPSKDNEQFF. Written as DNA, the CDR3 is TGCAGTGCTAGACTCCCGTCCAAGGACAATGAGCAGTTCTTC.

This clonotype was seen many times. The chain joins TRBV5-1 to TRBJ1-5, with no clear D. The CDR3 is 15 amino acids. Germline CDR1 and CDR2: SGHRS and YFSETQ. Trimming shortened V by 0 bases and J by 5 bases, and 12 bases separated the two germline ends. DNA for the CDR3: TGCGCCAGCAGCTTGGCCCCACAGCAAGATCAGCCCCAGCATTTT. This translates into CASSLAPQQDQPQHF.

This clonotype came up many times. The chain combines TRBV18 with TRBJ2-7; 7 bases fit TRBD2. The germline CDR1 and CDR2 sequences are KGHSH and LQKENI. V shed 2 bases and J 3 bases; nucleotides not matched to a gene: 10. This CDR3 region has 16 residues. The CDR3 DNA reads TGTGCCAGCTCACCAAGCGGGGCCACGAACCGCTACGAGCAGTACTTC. Protein: CASSPSGATNRYEQYF.